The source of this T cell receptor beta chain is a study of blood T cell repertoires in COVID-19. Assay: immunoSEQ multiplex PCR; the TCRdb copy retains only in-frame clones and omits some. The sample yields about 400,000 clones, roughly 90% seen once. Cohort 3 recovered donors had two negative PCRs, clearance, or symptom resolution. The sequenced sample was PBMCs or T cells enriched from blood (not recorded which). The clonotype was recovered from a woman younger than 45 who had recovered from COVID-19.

CDR3 amino acids: CASSLRGTVNTEAFF. The CDR3 nucleotides read TGTGCCAGCAGCTTACGGGGGACAGTGAACACTGAAGCTTTCTTT. The chain uses TRBV5-6 and TRBJ1-1; TRBD1 matches 7 bases. The length of the CDR3 is 15 residues. In germline, CDR1 is SGHDT, CDR2 YYEEEE. Trimming cost V 2 bases and J 0 bases; bases outside gene matches: 4.